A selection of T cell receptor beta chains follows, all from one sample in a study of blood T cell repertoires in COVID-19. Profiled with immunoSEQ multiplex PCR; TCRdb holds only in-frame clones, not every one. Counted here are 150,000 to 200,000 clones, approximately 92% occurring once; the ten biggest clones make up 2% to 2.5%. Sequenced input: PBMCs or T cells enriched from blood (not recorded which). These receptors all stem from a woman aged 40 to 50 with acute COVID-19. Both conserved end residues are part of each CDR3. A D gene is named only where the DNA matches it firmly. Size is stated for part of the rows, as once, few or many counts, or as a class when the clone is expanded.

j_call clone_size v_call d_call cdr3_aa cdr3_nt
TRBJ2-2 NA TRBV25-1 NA CASSMGLVAGELFF TGTGCCAGCAGTATGGGCCTTGTGGCCGGGGAGCTGTTTTTT
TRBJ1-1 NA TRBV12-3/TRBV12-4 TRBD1 CASTDRAAEAFF TGTGCCAGCACCGACAGGGCCGCTGAAGCTTTCTTT
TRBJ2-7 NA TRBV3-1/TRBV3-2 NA CASSQVGVQYF TGTGCCAGCAGCCAAGTCGGAGTGCAGTACTTC
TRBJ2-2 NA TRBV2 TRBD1 CASSETGQGRRGELFF TGTGCCAGCAGTGAAACGGGACAGGGTAGGCGTGGGGAGCTGTTTTTT
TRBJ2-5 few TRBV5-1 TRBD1 CASSLRQGEETQYF TGCGCCAGCAGCTTGAGACAGGGGGAAGAGACCCAGTACTTC
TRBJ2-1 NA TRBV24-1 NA CATSDPLDSYNEQFF TGTGCCACCAGTGATCCATTAGATTCCTACAATGAGCAGTTCTTC
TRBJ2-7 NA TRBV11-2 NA CASSLGLAVAYEQYF TGTGCCAGCAGCTTAGGATTAGCGGTCGCCTACGAGCAGTACTTC
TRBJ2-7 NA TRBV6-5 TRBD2 CASSLSGGALEQYF TGTGCCAGCAGTCTAAGCGGGGGGGCCTTAGAGCAGTACTTC
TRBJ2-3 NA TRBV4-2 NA CASSQDLAGSTDTQYF TGTGCCAGCAGCCAAGATCTCGCGGGGAGCACAGATACGCAGTATTTT
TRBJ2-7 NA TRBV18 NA CASSLDRNEQYF TGTGCCAGCTCCCTGGACAGAAACGAGCAGTACTTC
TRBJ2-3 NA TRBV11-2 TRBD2 CASSTPIGAGGGDTQYF TGTGCCAGCAGCACCCCAATAGGAGCGGGAGGAGGAGATACGCAGTATTTT
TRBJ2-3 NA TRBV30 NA CAWSVRGILTDTQYF TGTGCCTGGAGTGTACGGGGGATACTCACAGATACGCAGTATTTT
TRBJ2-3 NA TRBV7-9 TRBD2 CASSRASGGSSDTQYF TGTGCCAGCAGCCGAGCTAGCGGGGGGAGCTCAGATACGCAGTATTTT
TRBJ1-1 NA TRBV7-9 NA CATMRGMGEAFF TGTGCCACAATGAGGGGGATGGGTGAAGCTTTCTTT
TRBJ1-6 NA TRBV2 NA CASSDRTSYNSPLHF TGTGCCAGCAGTGACAGAACCTCCTATAATTCACCCCTCCACTTT
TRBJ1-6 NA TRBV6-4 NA CASSDSSDSPLHF TGTGCCAGCAGTGACTCCTCGGATTCACCCCTCCACTTT
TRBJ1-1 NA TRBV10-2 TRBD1 CASRTTGGLGTEAFF TGCGCCAGCAGAACGACAGGGGGCCTGGGCACTGAAGCTTTCTTT
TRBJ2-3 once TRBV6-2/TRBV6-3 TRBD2 CASSKLTSGFFGTDTQYF TGTGCCAGCAGTAAGTTGACTAGCGGATTCTTCGGCACAGATACGCAGTATTTT
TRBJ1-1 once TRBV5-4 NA CASGRGYEAFF TGTGCCAGCGGGAGGGGTTATGAAGCTTTCTTT
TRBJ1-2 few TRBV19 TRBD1 CASSAAGQGAQALYGYTF TGTGCCAGTAGTGCCGCGGGACAGGGGGCGCAAGCCCTCTATGGCTACACCTTC
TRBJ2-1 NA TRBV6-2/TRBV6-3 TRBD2 CASSGGGRTSNEQFF TGTGCCAGCAGCGGGGGGGGACGGACCTCCAATGAGCAGTTCTTC
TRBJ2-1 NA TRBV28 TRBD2 CASRYSGSRTNEQFF TGTGCCAGCAGGTATAGCGGGAGTCGGACCAATGAGCAGTTCTTC
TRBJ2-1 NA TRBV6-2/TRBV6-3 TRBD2 CASSYTSGPYNEQFF TGTGCCAGCAGTTATACTAGCGGGCCTTACAATGAGCAGTTCTTC
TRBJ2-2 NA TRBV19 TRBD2 CASRGGLAGTTGELFF TGTGCCAGTAGAGGGGGACTAGCGGGAACCACCGGGGAGCTGTTTTTT
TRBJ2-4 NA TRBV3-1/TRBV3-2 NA CASSQRQPVAKNIQYF TGTGCCAGCAGCCAAAGACAGCCCGTAGCCAAAAACATTCAGTACTTC
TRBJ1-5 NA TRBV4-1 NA CASSQAPGRGGNQPQHF TGCGCCAGCAGCCAAGCGCCCGGGAGGGGGGGCAATCAGCCCCAGCATTTT
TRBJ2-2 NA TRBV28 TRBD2 CASSPASGGRGNTGELFF TGTGCCAGCAGTCCTGCTAGCGGGGGGCGAGGGAACACCGGGGAGCTGTTTTTT
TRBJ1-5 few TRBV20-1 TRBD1 CSASPSDRAGQPQHF TGCAGTGCTAGTCCCAGCGACAGGGCGGGACAGCCCCAGCATTTT
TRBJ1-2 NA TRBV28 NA CASTNPPGGASPGYTF TGTGCCAGCACGAACCCCCCGGGGGGCGCTAGTCCTGGCTACACCTTC
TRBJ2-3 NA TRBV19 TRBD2 CATATGTSGSTDTQYF TGTGCCACCGCAACCGGGACTAGCGGATCGACAGATACGCAGTATTTT
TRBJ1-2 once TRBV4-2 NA CASSQASEGPNNYGYTF TGTGCCAGCAGCCAAGCCTCGGAGGGGCCAAATAACTATGGCTACACCTTC
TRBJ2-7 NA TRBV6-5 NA CASSPWDKAYEQYF TGTGCCAGCAGTCCGTGGGACAAGGCCTACGAGCAGTACTTC
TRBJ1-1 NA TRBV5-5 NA CASSSGQLNTEAFF TGTGCCAGCAGCTCTGGACAGTTGAACACTGAAGCTTTCTTT
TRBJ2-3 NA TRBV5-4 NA CASSLNPGDTQYF TGTGCCAGCAGCTTGAACCCGGGAGATACGCAGTATTTT
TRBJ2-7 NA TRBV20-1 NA CSASNVGEQYF TGCAGTGCTTCAAACGTCGGCGAGCAGTACTTC
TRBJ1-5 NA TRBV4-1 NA CASSQDRGDNQPQHF TGCGCCAGCAGCCAAGACAGGGGTGACAATCAGCCCCAGCATTTT
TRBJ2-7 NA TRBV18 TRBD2 CASSPGGGDEQYF TGTGCCAGCTCACCAGGTGGGGGGGACGAGCAGTACTTC
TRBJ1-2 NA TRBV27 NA CASSFRRGNGYTF TGTGCCAGCAGTTTTCGACGGGGAAATGGATACACCTTC
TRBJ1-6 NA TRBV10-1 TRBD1 CASRQDRGNSPLHF TGCGCCAGCAGACAGGACAGGGGGAATTCACCCCTCCACTTT
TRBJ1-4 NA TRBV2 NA CASNRRSTNEKLFF TGTGCCAGCAACCGTCGGTCAACTAATGAAAAACTGTTTTTT
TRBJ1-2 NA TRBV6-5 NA CASSLPGSIIYGYTF TGTGCCAGCAGCCTCCCCGGGAGCATCATCTATGGCTACACCTTC
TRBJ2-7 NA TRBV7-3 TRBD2 CASSSAGTTPGEQYF TGTGCCAGCAGCTCCGCCGGGACTACTCCTGGCGAGCAGTACTTC
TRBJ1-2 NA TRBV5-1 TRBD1 CASSLDGQGAYGYTF TGCGCCAGCAGCTTGGACGGACAGGGTGCCTATGGCTACACCTTC